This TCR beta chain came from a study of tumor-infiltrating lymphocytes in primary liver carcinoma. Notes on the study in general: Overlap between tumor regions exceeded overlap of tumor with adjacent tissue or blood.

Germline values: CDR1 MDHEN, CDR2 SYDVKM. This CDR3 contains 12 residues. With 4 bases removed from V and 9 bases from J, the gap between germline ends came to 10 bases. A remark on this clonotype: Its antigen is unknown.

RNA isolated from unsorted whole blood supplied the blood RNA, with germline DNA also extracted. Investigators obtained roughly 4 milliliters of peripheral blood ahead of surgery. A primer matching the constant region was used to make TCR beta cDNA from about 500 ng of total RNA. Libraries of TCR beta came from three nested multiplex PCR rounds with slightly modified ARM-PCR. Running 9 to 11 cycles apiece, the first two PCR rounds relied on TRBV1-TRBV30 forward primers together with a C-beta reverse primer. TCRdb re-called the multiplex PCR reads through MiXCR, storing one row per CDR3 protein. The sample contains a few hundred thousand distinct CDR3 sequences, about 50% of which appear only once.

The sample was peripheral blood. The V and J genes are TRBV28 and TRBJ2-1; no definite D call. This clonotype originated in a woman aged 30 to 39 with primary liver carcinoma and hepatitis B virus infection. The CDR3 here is CASSSPPGEQFF. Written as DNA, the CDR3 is TGTGCCAGCAGTTCACCCCCCGGTGAGCAGTTCTTC.